These 30 T cell receptor beta chains share one sample of origin, sequenced in a study of blood T cell repertoires in COVID-19. Some clones are missing from TCRdb's copy, which holds only in-frame ones; the method was immunoSEQ multiplex PCR. Among 300,000 to 400,000 clones, about 90% were seen once, and the ten largest hold less than 5.5%. The sample consisted of PBMCs or T cells enriched from blood (not recorded which). Source of these receptors: a man younger than 40 who had recovered from COVID-19.

The rearrangement links TRBV7-3 to TRBJ2-5; 8 bases are a match to TRBD1. Germline V CDR1 and CDR2: SGHTA, FQGTGA. The J segment lost 4 bases and the V segment lost 4 bases, leaving 2 bases of the junction unmatched. There are 13 residues in the CDR3. The CDR3 DNA is TGTGCCAGCAGCTATGGACAGGGAGAGACCCAGTACTTC. Translation gives CASSYGQGETQYF.

The rearrangement links TRBV6-6 to TRBJ1-4; D unclear. CDR1 and CDR2 from the germline V gene are MNHNY and SVGAGI (reference sequence). This CDR3 contains 14 residues. Between the trimmed V and J ends, which lost 6 bases and 9 bases, there was a span of 17 bases. The CDR3 region is CASRSGIRDKKLFF. The DNA of the CDR3 is TGTGCCAGCAGATCCGGGATAAGGGATAAAAAACTGTTTTTT.

J is TRBJ2-1 and V is TRBV24-1; D remains ambiguous. CDR3 length equals 12 residues. V lost 6 bases to trimming and J lost 6 bases, with 8 bases between them. The V gene's germline CDR1 is KGHDR and CDR2 SFDVKD. The CDR3 DNA is TGTGCCACCAGTTATGTTATCAATGAGCAGTTCTTC. It codes for CATSYVINEQFF.

This chain uses TRBV7-6 with TRBJ2-1; D may be TRBD2 (6 bases). The germline V and J ends were trimmed by 5 bases and 5 bases, with 13 bases remaining between them. The CDR3 runs to 14 residues. Per the germline V gene, CDR1 is SGHVS and CDR2 is FNYEAQ. This CDR3 reads CASSTPTRDNEQFF. Here the CDR3 DNA reads TGTGCCAGCAGCACACCGACTAGAGACAATGAGCAGTTCTTC. Full variable domain (rest looked up from reference TRBV7-6 and TRBJ2-1): GAGVSQSPRYKVTKRGQDVALRCDPISGHVSLYWYRQALGQGPEFLTYFNYEAQQDKSGLPNDRFSAERPEGSISTLTIQRTEQRDSAMYRCASSTPTRDNEQFFGPGTRLTVL.

The V and J genes are TRBV27 and TRBJ1-2, with 8 bases aligning to TRBD1. With V trimmed by 3 bases and J by 6 bases, 12 bases remained unmatched. Germline CDR1 MNHEY, CDR2 SMNVEV (reference sequence). CDR3 length: 16 residues. DNA of the CDR3: TGTGCCAGCAGTTTTTCCTCCTGGACAGGGAGCGATGGCTACACCTTC. Amino acid sequence: CASSFSSWTGSDGYTF.

J is TRBJ2-2 and V is TRBV3-1 (or the pseudogene TRBV3-2), with 7 bases fitting TRBD2. Per germline, CDR1 LGHDT and CDR2 YNNKEL (reference sequence). Germline trimming cut 0 bases from V and 4 bases from J; bases unmatched to any gene: 5. The CDR3 has 16 amino acids. In DNA form, the CDR3 reads TGTGCCAGCAGCCAAGAGGAGCGGGGATTCACCGGGGAGCTGTTTTTT. Protein sequence: CASSQEERGFTGELFF.

This clone was picked up one time. CDR3 nucleotides: TGTGCCAGCAGCCTGGGACAAATCTCCTACAATGAGCAGTTCTTC. Its protein is CASSLGQISYNEQFF. This chain joins TRBV6-5 and TRBJ2-1; possible D gene TRBD1, 6 bases. This CDR3 has 15 amino acids. V was cut by 6 bases and J by 0 bases, with 12 bases left in between. The germline gives CDR1 MNHEY, CDR2 SVGAGI.

The chain has TRBV19 and TRBJ2-4, with D possibly being TRBD1 (5 bases). With 7 bases removed from V and 1 base from J, the gap between germline ends came to 14 bases. This CDR3 is 15 amino acids long. Germline V gene sequence: CDR1 LNHDA, CDR2 SQIVND (reference sequence). The CDR3 reads CASNRPKGAKNIQYF. The CDR3 DNA sequence: TGTGCCAGTAATCGACCAAAGGGGGCCAAAAACATTCAGTACTTC.

This clone has a single count. The V and J genes are TRBV29-1 and TRBJ2-7; 9 bases fit TRBD1. The CDR3 has 11 residues. Trimming at V came to 7 bases and at J to 6 bases, leaving 4 bases not matched to a gene. The germline V gene encodes CDR1 SQVTM and CDR2 ANQGSEA. Here the CDR3 reads CSGRTGAEQYF. The CDR3 DNA reads TGCAGCGGACGGACAGGGGCCGAGCAGTACTTC.

This chain uses TRBV3-1 (or the pseudogene TRBV3-2) with TRBJ1-4; no clear D gene. CDR3 length: 14 residues. The germline CDR1 and CDR2 sequences are LGHDT and YNNKEL (reference sequence). The V and J ends lost 0 bases and 8 bases respectively, with 10 bases between them. The CDR3 sequence: CASSQDNGREKLFF. Here the CDR3 DNA reads TGTGCCAGCAGCCAAGACAATGGTAGAGAAAAACTGTTTTTT.

The chain's CDR3 is CASSFLQGPANTGELFF. CDR3 in DNA: TGTGCCAGCAGCTTTTTACAGGGGCCGGCGAACACCGGGGAGCTGTTTTTT. This chain uses TRBV5-8 with TRBJ2-2; 7 bases map to TRBD1. CDR1 is SGHTS and CDR2 is YDEGEE in the germline V gene. The ends lost 2 bases at V and 0 bases at J; junction bases unmatched: 7. The CDR3 is made up of 17 amino acids.

The CDR3: CASSQGGTGIPGETEAFF. As DNA, the CDR3 is TGTGCCAGCAGCCAAGGCGGGACAGGAATTCCGGGGGAGACTGAAGCTTTCTTT. The chain carries TRBV3-1 (or the pseudogene TRBV3-2) and TRBJ1-1; the match to TRBD1 covers 8 bases. Germline V gives CDR1 LGHDT, CDR2 YNNKEL (reference sequence). J gave up 5 bases and V 1 base, and 15 bases lay outside the gene matches. The CDR3 loop spans 18 amino acids.

For the CDR3, the DNA is TGCGCCAGCAGCTTGGTTGGAGTCGGGGAGACCCAGTACTTC. It specifies CASSLVGVGETQYF. The chain employs TRBV5-1 and TRBJ2-5; D not certain. CDR1 and CDR2 (germline): SGHRS, YFSETQ. V lost 0 bases to trimming and J lost 5 bases, with 11 bases between them. This CDR3 has 14 residues.

The CDR3 bases are TGCAGTGCTAGTCCTCCTTTCAATCAGCCCCAGCATTTT. Amino acids: CSASPPFNQPQHF. This rearrangement joins TRBV20-1 to TRBJ1-5; D is unclear. Germline-derived CDR1 and CDR2 are DFQATT and SNEGSKA (reference sequence). The CDR3 is 13 residues long. Trimming pared 3 bases from V and 3 bases from J, leaving 9 bases between.

J is TRBJ2-1 and V is TRBV5-1; 11 bases map to TRBD2. The CDR3 has 18 amino acids. V trimming: 0 bases; J trimming: 8 bases; junction bases outside the gene matches: 13. From germline, CDR1 is SGHRS and CDR2 YFSETQ. The CDR3 region has the DNA TGCGCCAGCAGCTTGGAACTAGCGGGGGCAATAATATTCCATGAGCAGTTCTTC. Its translation: CASSLELAGAIIFHEQFF. Together with reference TRBV5-1 and TRBJ2-1, the CDR3 gives the full variable domain: KAGVTQTPRYLIKTRGQQVTLSCSPISGHRSVSWYQQTPGQGLQFLFEYFSETQRNKGNFPGRFSGRQFSNSRSEMNVSTLELGDSALYLCASSLELAGAIIFHEQFFGPGTRLTVL.

This rearrangement joins TRBV19 to TRBJ1-5; D is unclear. The V gene lost 1 base and the J gene lost 0 bases, with 10 bases spanning the gap. Germline V gene data show CDR1 as LNHDA and CDR2 as SQIVND (reference sequence). The CDR3 has 16 amino acids. CDR3 in amino acids: CASSIAGSYSNQPQHF. The CDR3 bases are TGTGCCAGTAGTATAGCGGGAAGTTATAGCAATCAGCCCCAGCATTTT.

The chain carries TRBV19 and TRBJ1-1; D is ambiguous. The germline gives CDR1 LNHDA, CDR2 SQIVND (reference sequence). The CDR3 extends over 15 amino acids. V shed 5 bases and J shed 0 bases, with 13 bases lying between them. CDR3 residues: CASSPRRVVNTEAFF. As DNA, the CDR3 is TGTGCCAGTAGTCCACGGAGGGTGGTGAACACTGAAGCTTTCTTT.

V and J are TRBV24-1 and TRBJ2-5, with 9 bases identical to TRBD1. The ends lost 3 bases at V and 5 bases at J; junction bases unmatched: 6. CDR3 size: 15 residues. CDR1 is KGHDR and CDR2 is SFDVKD in the germline V gene. The CDR3 nucleotides read TGTGCCACCAGTGATCGGACAGGGGTGGGGGAGACCCAGTACTTC. Amino acids: CATSDRTGVGETQYF.

The CDR3 protein is CSVELNWRETQYF. DNA for the CDR3: TGCAGCGTTGAATTAAATTGGCGGGAGACCCAGTACTTC. This chain connects TRBV29-1 to TRBJ2-5; D unresolved. CDR1 and CDR2 (germline): SQVTM, ANQGSEA. This CDR3 region has 13 residues. V lost 2 bases and J lost 5, with 12 bases in between.

The V call is TRBV28, the J call TRBJ2-5; TRBD2 matches 9 bases. Losses at the gene ends were 6 bases for V and 4 bases for J; bases not matched to a gene: 3. Germline values: CDR1 MDHEN, CDR2 SYDVKM. The CDR3 extends over 13 amino acids. Here the CDR3 DNA reads TGTGCCAGCAGGGCGGGACTAGCAGAGACCCAGTACTTC. Protein: CASRAGLAETQYF.

The V gene is TRBV5-1, the J gene TRBJ1-1; D call uncertain. The CDR3 is 14 residues long. V lost 0 bases, J lost 1 base, and 7 bases lay in between. Germline CDR1 and CDR2: SGHRS and YFSETQ. CDR3 DNA: TGCGCCAGCAGCTTGGTAAGCCCGAACACTGAAGCTTTCTTT. Protein: CASSLVSPNTEAFF.

The chain is built from TRBV5-4 and TRBJ2-3; 8 nucleotides line up with TRBD1. Germline loops: CDR1 SGHNT, CDR2 YYREEE (reference sequence). V dropped 0 bases and J dropped 4; count of bases not matched to a gene: 10. The CDR3 sequence is 17 residues long. In DNA form, the CDR3 reads TGTGCCAGCAGCTTGGGGCCTGGGACAGGCGGCGCAGATACGCAGTATTTT. It yields the protein CASSLGPGTGGADTQYF. The full variable domain, completed using reference TRBV5-4 and TRBJ2-3, is ETGVTQSPTHLIKTRGQQVTLRCSSQSGHNTVSWYQQALGQGPQFIFQYYREEENGRGNFPPRFSGLQFPNYSSELNVNALELDDSALYLCASSLGPGTGGADTQYFGPGTRLTVL.

The gene calls are TRBV28 and TRBJ2-7, with TRBD2 identical over 14 bases. V lost 6 bases and J lost 2; bases outside the gene matches: 12. The CDR3 has 18 residues. Germline-derived CDR1 and CDR2 are MDHEN and SYDVKM. The CDR3 protein is CASSPPTSGGASPYEQYF. The DNA for the CDR3 is TGTGCCAGCAGCCCCCCGACTAGCGGGGGGGCGTCACCCTACGAGCAGTACTTC.

The chain links TRBV10-2 to TRBJ1-1; D is possibly TRBD1 (6 bases). Germline values: CDR1 WSHSY, CDR2 SAAADI. With 6 bases removed from V and 1 base from J, the gap between germline ends came to 9 bases. This CDR3 contains 13 residues. For the CDR3, the DNA is TGCGCCAGCAGAGGACAGTGGAACACTGAAGCTTTCTTT. This gives the protein CASRGQWNTEAFF.

V and J are TRBV13 and TRBJ2-7; possibly TRBD1 for D (6 bases). The CDR3 length is 15 residues. CDR1 is PRHDT and CDR2 is FYEKMQ in the germline V gene (reference sequence). The V end lost 0 bases, the J end lost 5 bases, and 14 bases lay between the germline ends. CDR3 DNA: TGTGCCAGCAGCTTAGGGTTACAGGGAAATAACGAGCAGTACTTC. It codes for CASSLGLQGNNEQYF.

The CDR3 DNA reads as TGCGCCAGCAGCCCACATGACAGGGAAAGCAATCAGCCCCAGCATTTT. Residues: CASSPHDRESNQPQHF. The rearrangement uses TRBV5-1 and TRBJ1-5, with 7 bases fitting TRBD1. Losses at the gene ends were 4 bases for V and 1 base for J; bases not matched to a gene: 8. CDR1 is SGHRS, CDR2 YFSETQ, per germline. This CDR3 has 16 residues.

The chain couples TRBV27 to TRBJ1-2; no definite D call. Germline CDR1 MNHEY, CDR2 SMNVEV (reference sequence). CDR3 length: 15 residues. Trimming took off 5 bases at V and 1 base at J, with 14 bases between the two ends. The CDR3 is CASSLRQDLNYGYTF. DNA for the CDR3: TGTGCCAGCAGTCTAAGACAAGACCTTAACTATGGCTACACCTTC.

The rearrangement links TRBV29-1 to TRBJ2-7; 8 bases map to TRBD1. V shed 7 bases, J shed 6 bases, and the junction held 8 bases outside the gene matches. From germline, CDR1 is SQVTM and CDR2 ANQGSEA. CDR3 size: 12 residues. Here the CDR3 reads CSAVGQDGEQYF. The CDR3 DNA reads TGCAGCGCTGTGGGACAGGACGGCGAGCAGTACTTC.

The chain uses TRBV11-2 and TRBJ1-2, with 8 bases that match TRBD1. Germline CDR1 reads SGHAT; CDR2 reads FQNNGV. J gave up 3 bases and V 1 base, and 4 bases lay outside the gene matches. This CDR3 is built from 15 residues. In DNA, the CDR3 is TGTGCCAGCAGCTTAGGCAGGGGGCGATACTATGGCTACACCTTC. The encoded protein is CASSLGRGRYYGYTF.

The chain joins TRBV7-2 to TRBJ1-4, with a possible D match to TRBD1 (6 bases). V lost 6 bases, J lost 9 bases, and 17 bases lay in between. In germline, CDR1 is SGHTA, CDR2 FQGNSA. CDR3 length: 14 amino acids. The CDR3 DNA reads as TGTGCCAGCAGTAATCCGGGACAACCAAAAAAACTGTTTTTT. Translated: CASSNPGQPKKLFF. Based on the CDR3 plus reference TRBV7-2 and TRBJ1-4, the full variable domain is GAGVSQSPSNKVTEKGKDVELRCDPISGHTALYWYRQSLGQGLEFLIYFQGNSAPDKSGLPSDRFSAERTGGSVSTLTIQRTQQEDSAVYLCASSNPGQPKKLFFGSGTQLSVL.